This T cell receptor beta chain was obtained from a study of blood T cell repertoires in COVID-19. Study at large: Sources were T cells, B-cell-depleted T cells, or PBMCs; the material itself was cDNA or gDNA.

This clone has just a few counts. Produced via immunoSEQ multiplex PCR; TCRdb's table is partial and in-frame only. Of some 95,000 clones in the sample, about 91% were seen once. Trimming took 4 bases from V and 6 from J, leaving 6 bases between them. This CDR3 is 12 amino acids long. The germline V gene has CDR1 LNHNV and CDR2 YYDKDF (reference sequence). J is TRBJ2-2 and V is TRBV15; D call uncertain. The TCR sequence derives from a human donor with active COVID-19. The donor label of this sample is uncertain. The sample taken for sequencing was peripheral blood. This CDR3 is CATSIGPGELFF. For the CDR3, the DNA is TGTGCCACCAGCATCGGTCCCGGGGAGCTGTTTTTT.